This TCR beta chain was recovered during a study of early T cells in non-severe SARS-CoV-2 infection. Study-level background: Whole-blood bulk RNA, unsorted, was sequenced, and chains were unpaired.

This clonotype has ten or more counts. The V end lost 0 bases, the J end lost 6 bases, and 15 bases lay between the germline ends. Germline V CDR1 and CDR2: LGHDT, YNNKEL (reference sequence). This CDR3 has 15 residues. One entry per CDR3 protein results from TCRdb running MiXCR on the 5' RACE reads. The table has tens of thousands of distinct CDR3 sequences, less than 15% seen once. Specimen: whole blood. The clonotype originates from an adult who was a healthcare worker with PCR-confirmed SARS-CoV-2 infection or an uninfected control (not recorded which). The chain joins TRBV3-1 to TRBJ2-7; D unclear. The DNA of the CDR3 is TGTGCCAGCAGCCAAGAAGGGAACTCCGGTGCCGAGCAGTACTTC. Protein: CASSQEGNSGAEQYF.